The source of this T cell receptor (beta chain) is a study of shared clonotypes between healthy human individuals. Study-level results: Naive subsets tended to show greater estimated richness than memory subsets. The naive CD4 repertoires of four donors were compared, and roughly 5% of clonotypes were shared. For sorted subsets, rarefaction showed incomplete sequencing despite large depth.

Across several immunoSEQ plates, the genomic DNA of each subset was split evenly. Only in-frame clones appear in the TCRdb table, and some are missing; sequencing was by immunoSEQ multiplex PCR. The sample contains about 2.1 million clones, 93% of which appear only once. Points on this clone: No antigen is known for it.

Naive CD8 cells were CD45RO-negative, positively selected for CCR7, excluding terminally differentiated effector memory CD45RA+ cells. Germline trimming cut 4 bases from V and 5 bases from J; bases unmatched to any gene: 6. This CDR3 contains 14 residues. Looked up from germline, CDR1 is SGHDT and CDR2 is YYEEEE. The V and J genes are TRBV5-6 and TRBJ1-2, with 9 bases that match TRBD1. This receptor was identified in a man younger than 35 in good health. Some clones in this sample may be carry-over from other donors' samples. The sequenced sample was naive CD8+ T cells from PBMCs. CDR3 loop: CASSPGTGTYGYTF. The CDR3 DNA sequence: TGTGCCAGCAGCCCCGGGACAGGGACATATGGCTACACCTTC.